This record covers a single T cell receptor beta chain. The data were obtained in a study of blood T cell repertoires in COVID-19. Across the study: Samples taken during acute and convalescent COVID-19 were collected in the United States, Italy and Spain. Sources were T cells, B-cell-depleted T cells, or PBMCs; the material itself was cDNA or gDNA.

V was shortened by 4 bases and J by 2 bases, with 13 bases between the two germline ends. Germline V gene sequence: CDR1 SGHDT, CDR2 YYEEEE. CDR3 length: 16 residues. Authors' data handling: Reference gene primer amplification yielded estimated nucleated cell counts. Measured with immunoSEQ multiplex PCR; TCRdb has only the in-frame clones, and not every one. The V and J calls and clone size are taken from that table; D and trimming were inferred from the DNA. This table has about 140,000 clones, 79% appearing once. Specimen: peripheral blood. This sequence joins TRBV5-6 and TRBJ2-6, with D maybe TRBD1 (6 bases). The clonotype originates from a man aged 60 to 75 with acute or convalescent COVID-19. CDR3 coding DNA: TGTGCCAGCAGCCAGGGGACCCAGGCTGGGGCCAACGTCCTGACTTTC. Translation: CASSQGTQAGANVLTF.